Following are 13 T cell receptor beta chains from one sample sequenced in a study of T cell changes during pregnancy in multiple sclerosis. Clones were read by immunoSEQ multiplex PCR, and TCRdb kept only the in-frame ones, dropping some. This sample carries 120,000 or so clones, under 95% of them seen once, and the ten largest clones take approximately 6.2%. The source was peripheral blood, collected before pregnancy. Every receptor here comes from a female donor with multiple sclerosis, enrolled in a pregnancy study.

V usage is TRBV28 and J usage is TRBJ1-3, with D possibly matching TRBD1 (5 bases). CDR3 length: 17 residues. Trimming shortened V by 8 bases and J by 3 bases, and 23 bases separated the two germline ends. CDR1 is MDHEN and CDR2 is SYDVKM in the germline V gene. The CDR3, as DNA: TGTGCCAGCGGTACCGACAGCTCATGGCGTGGTGGAAACACCATATATTTT. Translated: CASGTDSSWRGGNTIYF.

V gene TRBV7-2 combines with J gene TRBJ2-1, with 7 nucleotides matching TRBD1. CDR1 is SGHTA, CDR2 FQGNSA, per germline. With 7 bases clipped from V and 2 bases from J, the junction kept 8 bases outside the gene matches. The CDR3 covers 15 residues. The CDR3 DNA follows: TGTGCCAGCAACCCAGACAGGGTACCCTACAATGAGCAGTTCTTC. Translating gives CASNPDRVPYNEQFF.

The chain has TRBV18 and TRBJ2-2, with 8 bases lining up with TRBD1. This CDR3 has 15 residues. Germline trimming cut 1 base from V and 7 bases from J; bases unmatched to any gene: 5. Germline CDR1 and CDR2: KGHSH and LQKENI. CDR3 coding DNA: TGTGCCAGCTCACCACGTGGCGGGACAGGCGGGGAGCTGTTTTTT. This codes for CASSPRGGTGGELFF.

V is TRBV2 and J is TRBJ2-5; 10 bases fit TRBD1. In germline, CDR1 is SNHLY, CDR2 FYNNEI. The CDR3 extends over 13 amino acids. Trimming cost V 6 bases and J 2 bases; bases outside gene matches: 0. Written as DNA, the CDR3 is TGTGCCAGCAGGGACAGGGGGCAAGAGACCCAGTACTTC. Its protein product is CASRDRGQETQYF.

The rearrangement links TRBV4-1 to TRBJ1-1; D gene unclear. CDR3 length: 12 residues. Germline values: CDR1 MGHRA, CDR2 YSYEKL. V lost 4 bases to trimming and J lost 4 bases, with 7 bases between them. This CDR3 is CASSLDSTEAFF. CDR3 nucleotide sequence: TGCGCCAGCAGCCTAGACTCCACTGAAGCTTTCTTT.

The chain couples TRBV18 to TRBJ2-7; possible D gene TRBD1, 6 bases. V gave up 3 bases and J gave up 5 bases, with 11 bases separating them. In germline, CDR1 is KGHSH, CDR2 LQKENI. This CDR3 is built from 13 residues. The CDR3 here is CASSPSPGDEQYF. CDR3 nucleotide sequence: TGTGCCAGCTCACCTTCTCCAGGGGACGAGCAGTACTTC.

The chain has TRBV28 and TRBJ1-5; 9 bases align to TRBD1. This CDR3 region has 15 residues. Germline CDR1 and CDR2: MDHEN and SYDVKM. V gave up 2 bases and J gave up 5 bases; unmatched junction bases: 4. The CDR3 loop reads CASSLLWTGDQPQHF. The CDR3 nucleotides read TGTGCCAGCAGTTTACTTTGGACAGGGGATCAGCCCCAGCATTTT.

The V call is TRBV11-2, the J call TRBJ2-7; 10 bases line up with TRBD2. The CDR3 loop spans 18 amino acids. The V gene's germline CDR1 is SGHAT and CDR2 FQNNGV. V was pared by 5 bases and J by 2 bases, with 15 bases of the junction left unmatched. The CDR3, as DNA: TGTGCCAGCAGCCTTAGGGGGCTAGCGGGGGCCTTTGCCTACGAGCAGTACTTC. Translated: CASSLRGLAGAFAYEQYF.

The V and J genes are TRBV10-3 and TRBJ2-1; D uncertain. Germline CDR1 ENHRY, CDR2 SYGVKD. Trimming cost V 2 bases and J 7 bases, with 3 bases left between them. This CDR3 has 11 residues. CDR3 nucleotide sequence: TGTGCCATCAGTGAGCTAAATGAGCAGTTCTTC. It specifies CAISELNEQFF.

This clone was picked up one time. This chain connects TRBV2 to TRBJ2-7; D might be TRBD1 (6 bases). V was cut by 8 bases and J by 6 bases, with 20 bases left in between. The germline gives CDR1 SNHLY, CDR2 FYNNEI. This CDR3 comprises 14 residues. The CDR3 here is CASQIQQGSGEQYF. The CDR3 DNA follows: TGTGCCAGCCAAATTCAACAGGGAAGCGGCGAGCAGTACTTC.

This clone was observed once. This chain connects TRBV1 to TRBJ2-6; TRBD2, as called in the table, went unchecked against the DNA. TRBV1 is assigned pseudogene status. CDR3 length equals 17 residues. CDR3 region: CTSSPSGAGTGANVLTF. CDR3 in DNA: TGCACCAGCAGCCCCAGCGGGGCAGGGACCGGGGCCAACGTCCTGACTTTC.

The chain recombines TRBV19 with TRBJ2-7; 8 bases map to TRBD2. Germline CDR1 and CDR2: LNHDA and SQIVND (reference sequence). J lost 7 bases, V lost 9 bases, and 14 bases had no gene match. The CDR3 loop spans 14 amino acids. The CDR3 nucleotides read TGTGCCAGGGAGAGGGCTAGCGGGTGGGTGGAGCAGTACTTC. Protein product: CARERASGWVEQYF.

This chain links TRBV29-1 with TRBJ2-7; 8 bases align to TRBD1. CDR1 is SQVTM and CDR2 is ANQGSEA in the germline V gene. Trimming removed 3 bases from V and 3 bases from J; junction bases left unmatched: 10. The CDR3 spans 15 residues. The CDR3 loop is CSVEGTGPINYEQYF. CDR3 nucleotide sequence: TGCAGCGTTGAGGGGACAGGCCCGATAAACTACGAGCAGTACTTC.